This T cell receptor beta chain derives from a study of identical twins (dated by TCRdb to the mid-2010s). Background on the whole study: To test whether fetal clonotypes persist, the study used deep sequencing on TCR alpha and beta repertoires from monozygotic twins, unrelated adults of various ages, and cord blood. Replicate twin experiments were performed at different times using different library preparation protocols to rule out contamination.

Every donor was a healthy Caucasian. The twin cohort consisted of three pairs of female monozygotic twins, all aged 18 to 29 years. RNA for TCR libraries was isolated from peripheral blood mononuclear cells. The library was prepared using 5' RACE. The reads were generated on an Illumina HiSeq 2000. Template switching added a universal primer binding site, and the final cDNA carried a unique molecular identifier that allowed TCR cDNA molecules to be counted accurately. Specific primers in the conserved constant-segment region were used to synthesize first-strand cDNA for TCR alpha and beta chains. To control for contamination, every cDNA library carried two barcodes: a SMART-Mk sample barcode plus Illumina barcodes. TruSeq adapter sequences, together with Illumina sample barcodes, were added in two successive PCR steps. The Illumina HiSeq platform was used with custom primers to sequence TCR alpha and beta cDNA libraries. The study's processing was this. MiGEC was used to process raw reads and extract unique molecular identifiers, and MiXCR was used to find CDR3 positions. Recombination models were inferred per individual with the repgenHMM and IGoR tools using an EM algorithm. The tcR package in R was used for shared clonotype analysis, with sharing normalized by the product of cloneset sizes. To study raw recombination free of thymic and clonal selection effects, out-of-frame nonproductive sequences were analyzed. The raw public reads went through TCRdb reprocessing: fastp at Q25, MiXCR clone calling, in-frame beta chains kept. Records with the same CDR3 protein are collapsed into one entry carrying the most frequent genes and DNA. TCRdb, rather than the study authors, made the V and J calls. This sample holds hundreds of thousands of distinct CDR3 sequences; around 8.6% were observed only once. The ten biggest clones cover approximately 0.94% of the sample.

The CDR3, cysteine through phenylalanine, is 16 amino acids long. Kept here is only the CDR3 DNA, which spans 48 bases and is read in frame from base 1. From V the trimming removes 1 base and from J it removes 0 bases, while the gene matches leave 2 bases of the junction unaccounted for. The germline V gene (reference sequence) sets CDR1 to SGHAT and CDR2 to FQDESV. On this clonotype itself: The target of this receptor is not known. No base-level quality is on record; no much larger clone is a single base apart.

Results and caveats for the whole study, not just this receptor: Compared with coincidental sharing between unrelated individuals, an excess of low generation-probability sequences was observed among out-of-frame TCR alpha sequences shared between twins. Because the same donors could not be followed over many years, the conclusions relied on cross-sectional statistical analysis. Excess twin sharing in beta out-of-frame sequences was weaker because fewer shared sequences lowered the signal-to-noise ratio. Fewer insertions were carried by abundant cord blood beta clonotypes; a weaker similar trend was observed in young adult naive repertoires, while no such trend was observed in memory repertoires. Out-of-frame TCR alpha sharing in monozygotic twins was systematically underestimated by recombination models, whereas sharing between unrelated individuals was in agreement with the recombination models. Zero-insertion analyses could be partly confounded by invariant T cells such as MAIT and iNKT, though diverse VJ usage argued against such confounding for most clonotypes.

The sample was also reused in another study, on yellow fever vaccine responses in identical twins. According to the second study: According to the authors, in identical twins the way T cells responded to vaccination appeared partly convergent and partly personalized. In the study, vaccine-responding T cell clones were precisely tracked in identical twins.

Sequencing was performed on PBMCs. This clonotype was obtained from a woman aged 18 to 35 in good health. This chain is built from TRBV11-1 and TRBJ2-2; 7 nucleotides in the junction match TRBD2. The DNA sequence follows: TGTGCCAGCAGCTTAGTTGCGGGAGCGAACACCGGGGAGCTGTTTTTT. This translates into CASSLVAGANTGELFF.